This TCR beta chain emerged from a study of T cell responses to AZD1222 COVID-19 vaccine. Turning to this clone: Its antigen is not identified.

Findings and limits, study-wide: Targeting of unmutated variant regions was reportedly seen in nearly half of spike-specific TCRs. Females made up more of the donors, who were largely white British, and clonal diversity may have come out too low.

Trimming left V 2 bases short and J 5 bases short, with 7 bases between. The CDR3 consists of 14 residues. Germline CDR1 SGHNT, CDR2 YENEEA. Assay: immunoSEQ multiplex PCR; the TCRdb copy retains only in-frame clones and omits some. The sample yields under 150,000 clones, roughly 82% seen once. J is TRBJ1-6 and V is TRBV11-3, with D hard to call. The clonotype originates from an adult who received the AZD1222 COVID-19 vaccine. Sample: peripheral blood, taken 28 days after the second AZD1222 dose. CDR3 sequence reads: CASSLNGDNSPLHF. The CDR3 DNA reads as TGTGCCAGCAGCTTAAACGGGGATAATTCACCCCTCCACTTT.